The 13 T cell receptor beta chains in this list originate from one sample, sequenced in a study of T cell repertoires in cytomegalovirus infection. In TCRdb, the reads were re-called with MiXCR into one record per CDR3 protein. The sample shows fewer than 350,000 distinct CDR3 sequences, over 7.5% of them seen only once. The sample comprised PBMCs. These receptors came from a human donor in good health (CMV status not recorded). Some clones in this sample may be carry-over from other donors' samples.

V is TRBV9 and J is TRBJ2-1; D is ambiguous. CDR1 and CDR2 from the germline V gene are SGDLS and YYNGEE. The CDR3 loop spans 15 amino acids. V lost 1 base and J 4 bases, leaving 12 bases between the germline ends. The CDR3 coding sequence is TGTGCCAGCAGCGTATACGGGTCTGGGTACAATGAGCAGTTCTTC. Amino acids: CASSVYGSGYNEQFF.

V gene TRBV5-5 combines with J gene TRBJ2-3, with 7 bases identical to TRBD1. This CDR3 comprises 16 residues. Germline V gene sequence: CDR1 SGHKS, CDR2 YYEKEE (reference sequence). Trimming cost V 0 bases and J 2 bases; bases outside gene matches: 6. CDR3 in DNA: TGTGCCAGCAGCTTGGAAGGGGGCGGCCTCACAGATACGCAGTATTTT. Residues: CASSLEGGGLTDTQYF.

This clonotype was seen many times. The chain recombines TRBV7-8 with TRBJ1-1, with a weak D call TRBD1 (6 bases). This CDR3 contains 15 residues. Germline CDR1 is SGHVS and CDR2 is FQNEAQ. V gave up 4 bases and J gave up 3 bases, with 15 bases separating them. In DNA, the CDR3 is TGTGCCAGCAGCTCCAGGGGTTTGTTAGACACTGAAGCTTTCTTT. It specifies CASSSRGLLDTEAFF. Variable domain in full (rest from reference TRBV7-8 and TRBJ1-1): GAGVSQSPRYKVAKRGQDVALRCDPISGHVSLFWYQQALGQGPEFLTYFQNEAQLDKSGLPSDRFFAERPEGSVSTLKIQRTQQEDSAVYLCASSSRGLLDTEAFFGQGTRLTVV.

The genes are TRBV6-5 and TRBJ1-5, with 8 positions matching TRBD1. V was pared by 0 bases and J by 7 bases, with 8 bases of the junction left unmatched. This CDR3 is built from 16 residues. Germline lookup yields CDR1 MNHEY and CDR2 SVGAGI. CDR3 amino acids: CASSYSAGGKGQPQHF. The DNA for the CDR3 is TGTGCCAGCAGTTACTCGGCAGGGGGCAAGGGGCAGCCCCAGCATTTT.

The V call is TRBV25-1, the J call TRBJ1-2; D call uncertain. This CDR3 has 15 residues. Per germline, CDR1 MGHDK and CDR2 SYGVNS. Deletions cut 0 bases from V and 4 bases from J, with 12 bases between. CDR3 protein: CASSEYVDRAYGYTF. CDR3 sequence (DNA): TGTGCCAGCAGTGAATATGTGGATAGGGCCTATGGCTACACCTTC.

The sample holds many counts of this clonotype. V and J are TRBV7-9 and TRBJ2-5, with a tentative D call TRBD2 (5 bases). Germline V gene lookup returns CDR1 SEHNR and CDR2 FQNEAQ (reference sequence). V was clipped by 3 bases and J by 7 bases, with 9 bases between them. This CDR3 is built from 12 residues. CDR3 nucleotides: TGTGCCAGCAGCTTGGGAGAAGGGACCCAGTACTTC. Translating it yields CASSLGEGTQYF.

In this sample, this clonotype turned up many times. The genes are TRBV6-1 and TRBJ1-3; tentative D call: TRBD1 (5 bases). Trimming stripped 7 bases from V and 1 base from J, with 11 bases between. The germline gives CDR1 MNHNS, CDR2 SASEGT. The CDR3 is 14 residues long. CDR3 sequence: CASIVPGSGNTIYF. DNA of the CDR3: TGTGCCAGCATTGTCCCAGGGTCTGGAAACACCATATATTTT.

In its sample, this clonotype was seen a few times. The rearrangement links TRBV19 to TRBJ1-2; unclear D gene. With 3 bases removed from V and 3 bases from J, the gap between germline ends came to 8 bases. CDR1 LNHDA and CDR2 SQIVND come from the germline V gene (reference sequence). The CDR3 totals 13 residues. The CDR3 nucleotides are TGTGCCAGTAGTATCTACCGAGACTATGGCTACACCTTC. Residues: CASSIYRDYGYTF.

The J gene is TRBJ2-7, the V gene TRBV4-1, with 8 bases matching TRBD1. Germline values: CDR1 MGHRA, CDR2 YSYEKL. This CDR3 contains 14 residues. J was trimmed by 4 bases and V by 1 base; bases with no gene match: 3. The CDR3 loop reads CASSQANRGYEQYF. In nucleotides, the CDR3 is TGCGCCAGCAGCCAAGCCAACAGGGGGTACGAGCAGTACTTC.

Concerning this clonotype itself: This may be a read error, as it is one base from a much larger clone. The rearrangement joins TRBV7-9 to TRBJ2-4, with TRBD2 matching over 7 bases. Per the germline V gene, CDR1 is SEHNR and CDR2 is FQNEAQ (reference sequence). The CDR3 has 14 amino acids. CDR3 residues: CVSSFAGEQNIQYF. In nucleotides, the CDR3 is TGTGTCAGCAGCTTTGCGGGGGAACAAAACATTCAGTACTTC.

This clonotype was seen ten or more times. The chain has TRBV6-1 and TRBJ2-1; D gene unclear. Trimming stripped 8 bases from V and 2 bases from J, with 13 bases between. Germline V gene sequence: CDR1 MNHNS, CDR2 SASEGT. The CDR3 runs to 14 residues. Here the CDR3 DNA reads TGTGCCAGCGCTTCGACCGAAGCCTACAATGAGCAGTTCTTC. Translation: CASASTEAYNEQFF.

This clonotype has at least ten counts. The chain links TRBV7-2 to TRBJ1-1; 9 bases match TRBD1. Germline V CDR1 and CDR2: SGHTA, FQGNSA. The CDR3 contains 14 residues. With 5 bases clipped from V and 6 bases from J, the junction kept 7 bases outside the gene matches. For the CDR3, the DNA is TGTGCCAGCAGCCAACAGGGGGCGCGGGCTGAAGCTTTCTTT. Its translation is CASSQQGARAEAFF.

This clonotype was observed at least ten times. The DNA for the CDR3 is TGTGCCAGCAGCCGATCCGGGACACCAACTAATGAAAAACTGTTTTTT. Translation gives CASSRSGTPTNEKLFF. This sequence joins TRBV7-2 and TRBJ1-4; possible D gene TRBD1, 6 bases. Germline lookup yields CDR1 SGHTA and CDR2 FQGNSA. The CDR3 totals 16 residues. V was trimmed by 5 bases and J by 0 bases, leaving 13 bases between them.